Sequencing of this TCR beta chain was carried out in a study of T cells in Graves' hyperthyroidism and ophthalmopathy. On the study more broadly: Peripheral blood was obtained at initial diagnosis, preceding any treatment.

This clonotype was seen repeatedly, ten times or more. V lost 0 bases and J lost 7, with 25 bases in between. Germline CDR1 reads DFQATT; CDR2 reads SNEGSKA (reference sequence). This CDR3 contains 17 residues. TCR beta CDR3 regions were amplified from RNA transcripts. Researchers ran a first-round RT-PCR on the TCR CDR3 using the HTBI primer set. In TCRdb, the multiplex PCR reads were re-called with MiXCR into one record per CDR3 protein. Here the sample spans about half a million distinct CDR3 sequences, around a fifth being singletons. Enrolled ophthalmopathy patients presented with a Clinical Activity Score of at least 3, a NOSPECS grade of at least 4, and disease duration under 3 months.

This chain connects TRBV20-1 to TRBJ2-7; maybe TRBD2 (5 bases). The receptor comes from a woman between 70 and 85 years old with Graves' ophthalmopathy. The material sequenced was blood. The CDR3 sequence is CSARDRLTGTLRREQYF. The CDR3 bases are TGCAGTGCTAGAGATCGTTTGACGGGAACACTACGTCGGGAGCAGTACTTC.